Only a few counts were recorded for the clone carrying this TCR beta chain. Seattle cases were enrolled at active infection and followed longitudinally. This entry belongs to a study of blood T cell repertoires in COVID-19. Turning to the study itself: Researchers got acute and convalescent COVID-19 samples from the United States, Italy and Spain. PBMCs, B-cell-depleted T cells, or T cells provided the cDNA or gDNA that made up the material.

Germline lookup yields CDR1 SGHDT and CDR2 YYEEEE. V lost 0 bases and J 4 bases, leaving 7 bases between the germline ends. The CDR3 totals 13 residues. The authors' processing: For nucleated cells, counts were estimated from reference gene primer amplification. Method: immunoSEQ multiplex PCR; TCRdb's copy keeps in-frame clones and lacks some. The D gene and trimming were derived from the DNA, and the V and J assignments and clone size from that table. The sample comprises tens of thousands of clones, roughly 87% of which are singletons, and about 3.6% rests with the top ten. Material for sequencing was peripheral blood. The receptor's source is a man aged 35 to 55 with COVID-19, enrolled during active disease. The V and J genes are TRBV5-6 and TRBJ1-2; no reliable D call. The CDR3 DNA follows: TGTGCCAGCAGCTTGGACACCACCTATGGCTACACCTTC. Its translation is CASSLDTTYGYTF.